This T cell receptor beta chain was observed in a study of blood T cell repertoires in COVID-19. Whole-study context: Spain, Italy and the United States supplied samples that represented acute and convalescent COVID-19. The cDNA or gDNA used as material had been derived from T cells, B-cell-depleted T cells, or PBMCs.

V was pared by 5 bases and J by 2 bases, with 9 bases of the junction left unmatched. The CDR3 contains 17 residues. Germline V gene data show CDR1 as SNHLY and CDR2 as FYNNEI. Original methodology: How many nucleated cells were present was estimated from reference gene primer amplification. Clones were read by immunoSEQ multiplex PCR, and TCRdb kept only the in-frame ones, dropping some. V and J calls and clone size are copied from that table; D and trimming were computed from the DNA. The sample shows 200,000 to 300,000 clones, 75% to 85% of them seen only once. The receptor was isolated from a human donor in a cohort sampled during active COVID-19. The V gene is TRBV2, the J gene TRBJ1-1; 12 bases map to TRBD1. Sequencing input: peripheral blood. The CDR3 here is CASSSGQGAGLNTEAFF. CDR3 DNA: TGTGCCAGCAGTTCGGGACAGGGGGCGGGACTTAACACTGAAGCTTTCTTT. Full variable domain (remainder filled in from reference TRBV2 and TRBJ1-1): EPEVTQTPSHQVTQMGQEVILRCVPISNHLYFYWYRQILGQKVEFLVSFYNNEISEKSEIFDDQFSVERPDGSNFTLKIRSTKLEDSAMYFCASSSGQGAGLNTEAFFGQGTRLTVV.